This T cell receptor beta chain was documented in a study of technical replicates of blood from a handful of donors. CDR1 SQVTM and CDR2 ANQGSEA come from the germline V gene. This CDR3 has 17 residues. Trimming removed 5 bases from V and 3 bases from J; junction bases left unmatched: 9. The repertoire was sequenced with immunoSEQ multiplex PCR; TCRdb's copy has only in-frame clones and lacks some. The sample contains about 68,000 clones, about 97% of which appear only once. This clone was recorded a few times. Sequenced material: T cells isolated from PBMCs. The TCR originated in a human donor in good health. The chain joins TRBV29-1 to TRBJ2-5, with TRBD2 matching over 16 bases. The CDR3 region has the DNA TGCAGCGTTACAGGGACTAGCGGGAGGGCCTGGGAAGAGACCCAGTACTTC. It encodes CSVTGTSGRAWEETQYF.